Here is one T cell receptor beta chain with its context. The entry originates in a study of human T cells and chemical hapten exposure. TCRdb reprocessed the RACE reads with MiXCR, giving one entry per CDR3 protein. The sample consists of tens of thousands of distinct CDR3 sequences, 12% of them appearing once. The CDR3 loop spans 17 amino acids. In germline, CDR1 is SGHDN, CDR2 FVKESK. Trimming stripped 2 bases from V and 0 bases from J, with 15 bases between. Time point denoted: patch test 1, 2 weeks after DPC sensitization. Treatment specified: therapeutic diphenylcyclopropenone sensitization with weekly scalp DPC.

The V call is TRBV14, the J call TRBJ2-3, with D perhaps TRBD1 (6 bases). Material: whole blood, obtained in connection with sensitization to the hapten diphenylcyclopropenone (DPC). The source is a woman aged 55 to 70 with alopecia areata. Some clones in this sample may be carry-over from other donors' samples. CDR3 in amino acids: CASSQLGAATSTDTQYF. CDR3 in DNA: TGTGCCAGCAGCCAACTGGGGGCCGCGACTAGCACAGATACGCAGTATTTT.